This T cell receptor (beta chain) derives from a study of shared clonotypes between healthy human individuals. Study results and caveats: Non-shared clonotypes showed lower generation probabilities than clonotypes common to all four donors.

Generated by immunoSEQ multiplex PCR, the TCRdb table keeps only in-frame clones and is missing some. The sample has fewer than 2.5 million clones, roughly 93% seen once. Details on this clone: What it binds is unknown.

CD4+ cells yielded CD45RA+ naive and CD45RA-negative memory subsets. With 6 bases clipped from V and 5 bases from J, the junction kept 11 bases outside the gene matches. The CDR3 covers 15 residues. Germline V gene data show CDR1 as MNHNY and CDR2 as SVGAGI (reference sequence). This TCR was recovered from a man between 18 and 29 years old in good health. Some clones in this sample may be carry-over from other donors' samples. The J gene is TRBJ2-5, the V gene TRBV6-6, with 8 bases that match TRBD1. Input material: naive CD4+ T cells from PBMCs. This sample's subset: CD45RA+ positively selected. This CDR3 is CASRSDRARGETQYF. The DNA for the CDR3 is TGTGCCAGCAGATCGGACAGGGCCAGGGGGGAGACCCAGTACTTC.